This TCR beta chain was profiled in a study of blood T cells in healthy people across ages. About the research overall: When template switching was applied, about one barcoded beta molecule was captured per two T cells.

Study-level points and caveats: It was not known whether donors were CMV positive (a possible confounder of expanded clonotype changes).

Isolation recovered at least 6.5 million PBMCs from every sample. Between the trimmed V and J ends, which lost 1 base and 8 bases, there was a span of 14 bases. CDR3 length: 14 residues. Germline CDR1 SGHTA, CDR2 FQGNSA. Details on this clonotype: Its antigen is unidentified.

Using a J-beta primer mix together with a sample-barcoded 5' primer, a second PCR was run for roughly 6 to 12 cycles. Each cDNA molecule received a tag from a template-switch adaptor that had 12 random nucleotides. Each CDR3 protein gets one entry after TCRdb re-called the 5' RACE reads with MiXCR. In the table there are about 650,000 distinct CDR3 sequences, around 32% of which are singletons. The sequence derives from a woman aged 80 or older in good health. This chain joins TRBV7-2 and TRBJ1-2, with D perhaps TRBD1 (6 bases). Sequenced input: blood. CDR3 sequence reads: CASSLDSSRGGYTF. CDR3 sequence (DNA): TGTGCCAGCAGCTTAGACTCGTCCAGGGGCGGCTACACCTTC. Supplemented by reference TRBV7-2 and TRBJ1-2, the full variable domain reads GAGVSQSPSNKVTEKGKDVELRCDPISGHTALYWYRQSLGQGLEFLIYFQGNSAPDKSGLPSDRFSAERTGGSVSTLTIQRTQQEDSAVYLCASSLDSSRGGYTFGSGTRLTVV.